This entry describes one T cell receptor beta chain. This specimen comes from a study of T cells in tuberculosis. After thawing and overnight rest, PBMC were stained with GMM-loaded CD1B tetramer, viability dye and anti-CD3 for sorting. C32 glucose monomycolate from Rhodococcus equi was loaded onto the CD1B tetramers. Profiling relied on immunoSEQ multiplex PCR, and the TCRdb table lists in-frame clones only, not all of them. The profile shows 55,000 to 65,000 clones, 81% of them singletons. CDR1 and CDR2 (germline): LNHNV, YYDKDF (reference sequence). The V and J ends lost 5 bases and 0 bases respectively, with 10 bases between them. CDR3 length: 14 residues.

This TCR derives from an adult woman with latent tuberculosis. Material: CD1b-GMM tetramer-negative cells sorted from PBMCs. The genes are TRBV15 and TRBJ1-2; maybe TRBD1 (5 bases). Written as DNA, the CDR3 is TGTGCCACCAGCGGGGCGACAACTAACTATGGCTACACCTTC. This sequence encodes CATSGATTNYGYTF.